The 32 T cell receptor beta chains given below trace back to one sample, sequenced in a study of monozygotic twins with cystic fibrosis. The method was immunoSEQ multiplex PCR; TCRdb's version includes in-frame clones alone and lacks a portion of them. The table lists 39,000 or so clones, 90% to 95% of them singletons. The sample was blood. The receptors were gathered from a boy younger than 10 with cystic fibrosis.

The CDR3 region is CASGTDQETQYF. In DNA form, the CDR3 reads TGTGCCAGCGGGACAGACCAAGAGACCCAGTACTTC. The chain carries TRBV2 and TRBJ2-5; TRBD1 matches at 7 bases. Germline CDR1 and CDR2: SNHLY and FYNNEI. V shed 8 bases and J 0 bases; nucleotides not matched to a gene: 0. CDR3 length: 12 amino acids.

The J gene is TRBJ1-5, the V gene TRBV6-1; 7 nucleotides line up with TRBD1. Germline V lookup: CDR1 MNHNS, CDR2 SASEGT. V was pared by 2 bases and J by 13 bases, with 14 bases of the junction left unmatched. This CDR3 spans 15 amino acids. The CDR3 DNA follows: TGTGCCAGCAGTGAAACTATGGGACAGTCGTCGCGACAGCATTTT. This translates into CASSETMGQSSRQHF.

This clone was detected a few times. The chain combines TRBV6-5 with TRBJ1-1; D not certain. Deletions cut 2 bases from V and 5 bases from J, with 9 bases between. The CDR3 length is 13 residues. Germline V gene sequence: CDR1 MNHEY, CDR2 SVGAGI. CDR3 region: CASSYEGGTEAFF. CDR3 nucleotides: TGTGCCAGCAGTTACGAGGGAGGTACTGAAGCTTTCTTT.

The DNA for the CDR3 is TGTGCCAGCAGCCTGGGAACTAGCGAACATACGCAGTATTTT. Encoded protein: CASSLGTSEHTQYF. This chain links TRBV7-6 with TRBJ2-3; 7 bases map to TRBD2. Germline CDR1 SGHVS, CDR2 FNYEAQ. The V and J ends lost 5 bases and 7 bases, in that order; junction bases with no gene match: 9. This CDR3 region has 14 residues.

The chain has TRBV15 and TRBJ2-3, with D possibly TRBD1 on 6 matching bases. The CDR3 covers 14 residues. The germline CDR1 and CDR2 sequences are LNHNV and YYDKDF (reference sequence). V lost 5 bases to trimming and J lost 4 bases, with 13 bases between them. The DNA for the CDR3 is TGTGCCACCAGCGAACAGGGCCCCCCAGATACGCAGTATTTT. Amino acid sequence: CATSEQGPPDTQYF.

The count of this clone is one. The chain links TRBV29-1 to TRBJ1-2; the D gene is possibly TRBD1 (6 bases). The CDR3 runs 14 residues. Germline V gene lookup returns CDR1 SQVTM and CDR2 ANQGSEA. Trimming removed 5 bases from V and 6 bases from J, with 19 bases in between. CDR3 sequence reads: CSVFTSDRTDGYTF. The CDR3 DNA reads as TGCAGCGTTTTTACCTCTGACAGGACCGATGGCTACACCTTC. The full variable domain, its missing parts supplied by reference TRBV29-1 and TRBJ1-2, is SAVISQKPSRDICQRGTSLTIQCQVDSQVTMMFWYRQQPGQSLTLIATANQGSEATYESGFVIDKFPISRPNLTFSTLTVSNMSPEDSSIYLCSVFTSDRTDGYTFGSGTRLTVV.

The CDR3 DNA is TGTGCTAGTGGTTTGGGGAGATCTAGCGATACGCAGTATTTT. As protein: CASGLGRSSDTQYF. The rearrangement links TRBV12-5 to TRBJ2-3, with D maybe TRBD2 (5 bases). Trimming shortened V by 1 base and J by 6 bases, and 11 bases separated the two germline ends. Germline lookup yields CDR1 LGHNT and CDR2 FRNRAP. The CDR3 totals 14 residues.

This chain connects TRBV27 to TRBJ1-5, with a tentative D call TRBD1 (6 bases). Trimming removed 6 bases from V and 7 bases from J, with 13 bases in between. In germline, CDR1 is MNHEY, CDR2 SMNVEV (reference sequence). This CDR3 spans 13 amino acids. CDR3 sequence reads: CASSEGVGQPQHF. The DNA of the CDR3 is TGTGCCAGCAGCGAGGGGGTGGGACAGCCCCAGCATTTT.

The genes are TRBV5-6 and TRBJ2-7; TRBD1 agrees at 7 bases. The J segment lost 0 bases and the V segment lost 4 bases, leaving 7 bases of the junction unmatched. Per germline, CDR1 SGHDT and CDR2 YYEEEE. CDR3 length: 15 residues. Here the CDR3 reads CASSLTGPSSYEQYF. DNA for the CDR3: TGTGCCAGCAGCCTGACAGGGCCGAGCTCCTACGAGCAGTACTTC.

This clone was seen a single time. The CDR3 loop is CASSYYRHNSGANVLTF. The CDR3 bases are TGCGCCAGCAGCTACTACAGACATAACTCTGGGGCCAACGTCCTGACTTTC. The chain links TRBV5-1 to TRBJ2-6; no firm D call. Germline V CDR1 and CDR2: SGHRS, YFSETQ. This CDR3 has 17 residues. Trimming pared 3 bases from V and 0 bases from J, leaving 13 bases between.

J is TRBJ1-5 and V is TRBV27; 11 nucleotides line up with TRBD1. The CDR3 has 17 residues. J gave up 0 bases and V 6 bases, and 7 bases lay outside the gene matches. CDR1 MNHEY and CDR2 SMNVEV come from the germline V gene (reference sequence). CDR3: CASRTGTGGDSNQPQHF. The DNA for the CDR3 is TGTGCCAGCAGAACCGGGACAGGGGGAGATAGCAATCAGCCCCAGCATTTT.

The chain recombines TRBV27 with TRBJ2-7; the D is unclear. Per the germline V gene, CDR1 is MNHEY and CDR2 is SMNVEV (reference sequence). The CDR3 consists of 14 residues. The germline V and J ends were trimmed by 1 base and 7 bases, with 14 bases remaining between them. The CDR3: CASSLLGSLGEQYF. The CDR3 region has the DNA TGTGCCAGCAGTTTATTGGGCAGCCTGGGGGAGCAGTACTTC.

The chain couples TRBV6-6 to TRBJ2-5; D call uncertain. The CDR3 is 12 residues long. Germline loops: CDR1 MNHNY, CDR2 SVGAGI (reference sequence). V lost 2 bases and J lost 5, with 6 bases in between. DNA of the CDR3: TGTGCCAGCAGTTACAAGGGTGAGACCCAGTACTTC. Protein product: CASSYKGETQYF.

This clone showed up just once. CDR3 amino acids: CASSTGQGGTEAFF. The CDR3 DNA sequence: TGTGCCAGCAGCACCGGACAGGGTGGCACTGAAGCTTTCTTT. The V and J genes are TRBV9 and TRBJ1-1, with TRBD1 matching over 8 bases. The ends lost 4 bases at V and 4 bases at J; junction bases unmatched: 6. Germline-derived CDR1 and CDR2 are SGDLS and YYNGEE. The length of the CDR3 is 14 residues.

V gene TRBV7-9 combines with J gene TRBJ1-5, with D maybe TRBD1 (6 bases). The CDR3 runs to 16 residues. V was pared by 1 base and J by 4 bases, with 14 bases between. Germline lookup yields CDR1 SEHNR and CDR2 FQNEAQ (reference sequence). In DNA, the CDR3 is TGTGCCAGCAGCTTAGAAGGGGGGCATCCGAATCAGCCCCAGCATTTT. Amino acid sequence: CASSLEGGHPNQPQHF.

The chain combines TRBV5-1 with TRBJ1-1, with D possibly TRBD1 on 6 matching bases. Germline V gene sequence: CDR1 SGHRS, CDR2 YFSETQ. Trimming shortened V by 1 base and J by 0 bases, and 10 bases separated the two germline ends. The CDR3 has 15 amino acids. Here the CDR3 DNA reads TGCGCCAGCAGCTTGTTTGACAGGATGAACACTGAAGCTTTCTTT. Encoded protein: CASSLFDRMNTEAFF.

V gene TRBV19 combines with J gene TRBJ2-2; 7 positions match TRBD1. Germline V CDR1 and CDR2: LNHDA, SQIVND (reference sequence). The CDR3 is 13 residues long. With 9 bases clipped from V and 6 bases from J, the junction kept 7 bases outside the gene matches. The CDR3, as DNA: TGTGCCAGCGGGACAGTACCGGCCGGGGAGCTGTTTTTT. Its translation is CASGTVPAGELFF.

J is TRBJ1-1 and V is TRBV19; no definite D call. Trimming took off 5 bases at V and 1 base at J, with 8 bases between the two ends. The germline V gene has CDR1 LNHDA and CDR2 SQIVND (reference sequence). CDR3 length equals 13 residues. CDR3 loop: CASSQAGNTEAFF. Written as DNA, the CDR3 is TGTGCCAGTAGTCAGGCAGGGAACACTGAAGCTTTCTTT.

V gene TRBV2 combines with J gene TRBJ1-1, with D unclear. The V end was cut by 4 bases, the J end by 1 base, with 19 bases between. This CDR3 is built from 17 residues. CDR1 SNHLY and CDR2 FYNNEI come from the germline V gene. CDR3 coding DNA: TGTGCCAGCAGTGCTTCGGAAATTCCTGGCTCGAACACTGAAGCTTTCTTT. Protein product: CASSASEIPGSNTEAFF. Variable domain in full (rest from reference TRBV2 and TRBJ1-1): EPEVTQTPSHQVTQMGQEVILRCVPISNHLYFYWYRQILGQKVEFLVSFYNNEISEKSEIFDDQFSVERPDGSNFTLKIRSTKLEDSAMYFCASSASEIPGSNTEAFFGQGTRLTVV.

The chain combines TRBV6-5 with TRBJ2-5; D tentatively reads TRBD1 or TRBD2 (5 bases each). Deletions cut 2 bases from V and 2 bases from J, with 9 bases between. The CDR3 covers 14 residues. Per the germline V gene, CDR1 is MNHEY and CDR2 is SVGAGI. The CDR3 spells CASSYGTFQETQYF. CDR3 sequence (DNA): TGTGCCAGCAGTTACGGGACGTTTCAAGAGACCCAGTACTTC.

The rearrangement joins TRBV29-1 to TRBJ2-3; 10 bases agree with TRBD2. Germline CDR1 is SQVTM and CDR2 is ANQGSEA. There are 15 residues in the CDR3. V lost 2 bases to trimming and J lost 2 bases; unmatched junction nucleotides: 4. The CDR3 coding sequence is TGCAGCGTTGAATGGACTAGCGGACCCACAGATACGCAGTATTTT. This gives the protein CSVEWTSGPTDTQYF.

This clone was seen a few times. The chain joins TRBV2 to TRBJ2-1, with 12 nucleotides matching TRBD2. J lost 3 bases, V lost 3 bases, and 0 bases had no gene match. This CDR3 comprises 15 residues. Germline V gene lookup returns CDR1 SNHLY and CDR2 FYNNEI. The chain's CDR3 is CASSETSGGYNEQFF. The CDR3 DNA follows: TGTGCCAGCAGTGAGACTAGCGGGGGCTACAATGAGCAGTTCTTC.

The CDR3 coding sequence is TGTGCCAGCAGCTTGGGGGGGCACCCCTACGAGCAGTACTTC. It encodes CASSLGGHPYEQYF. The genes are TRBV5-5 and TRBJ2-7; D is perhaps TRBD1 (6 bases). Germline CDR1 is SGHKS and CDR2 is YYEKEE (reference sequence). V was clipped by 0 bases and J by 2 bases, with 9 bases between them. CDR3 length equals 14 residues.

The chain joins TRBV2 to TRBJ2-2, with D perhaps TRBD1 (6 bases). This CDR3 is 16 amino acids long. The V gene's germline CDR1 is SNHLY and CDR2 FYNNEI. V dropped 6 bases and J dropped 0 bases, with 14 bases sitting between them. The CDR3 DNA reads TGTGCCAGCAGCATTGATGGGACATCGAACACCGGGGAGCTGTTTTTT. The encoded protein is CASSIDGTSNTGELFF. Filled out from reference TRBV2 and TRBJ2-2, the complete variable domain reads EPEVTQTPSHQVTQMGQEVILRCVPISNHLYFYWYRQILGQKVEFLVSFYNNEISEKSEIFDDQFSVERPDGSNFTLKIRSTKLEDSAMYFCASSIDGTSNTGELFFGEGSRLTVL.

V usage is TRBV5-4 and J usage is TRBJ1-1; D is unresolved. Germline loops: CDR1 SGHNT, CDR2 YYREEE (reference sequence). The germline V and J ends were trimmed by 0 bases and 0 bases, with 3 bases remaining between them. The CDR3 sequence is 13 residues long. This chain's CDR3 is CASSLEMNTEAFF. DNA of the CDR3: TGTGCCAGCAGCTTGGAGATGAACACTGAAGCTTTCTTT.

The rearrangement uses TRBV18 and TRBJ2-1; D unclear. The CDR3 contains 14 residues. Trimming removed 0 bases at V and 5 bases at J, with 8 bases between. CDR1 and CDR2 (germline): KGHSH, LQKENI. CDR3 sequence (DNA): TGTGCCAGCTCACCACCCGTTCCGGACAATGAGCAGTTCTTC. This gives the protein CASSPPVPDNEQFF.

This chain uses TRBV5-1 with TRBJ1-1; 9 nucleotides line up with TRBD1. Per germline, CDR1 SGHRS and CDR2 YFSETQ. V was clipped by 4 bases and J by 6 bases; unmatched bases: 7. The length of the CDR3 is 14 residues. The CDR3 loop is CASSPGTGYPEAFF. The CDR3 DNA reads as TGCGCCAGCAGCCCCGGGACAGGGTATCCTGAAGCTTTCTTT.

The chain joins TRBV27 to TRBJ1-1, with a possible D match to TRBD1 (5 bases). The CDR3 spans 13 residues. Trimming pared 5 bases from V and 0 bases from J, leaving 7 bases between. CDR1 is MNHEY, CDR2 SMNVEV, per germline (reference sequence). The DNA for the CDR3 is TGTGCCAGCAGTAACAGGATGAACACTGAAGCTTTCTTT. Encoded protein: CASSNRMNTEAFF.

This clone occurred once. The rearrangement links TRBV5-4 to TRBJ2-5, with D unclear. The CDR3 consists of 14 residues. Trimming removed 0 bases at V and 2 bases at J, with 8 bases between. Looked up from germline, CDR1 is SGHNT and CDR2 is YYREEE (reference sequence). This CDR3 reads CASSLGAEQETQYF. The CDR3, as DNA: TGTGCCAGCAGCTTGGGTGCAGAACAAGAGACCCAGTACTTC.

The rearrangement links TRBV11-2 to TRBJ2-7; D not resolved. CDR3 length: 15 residues. CDR1 is SGHAT and CDR2 is FQNNGV in the germline V gene. V lost 1 base to trimming and J lost 0 bases, with 10 bases between them. CDR3 coding DNA: TGTGCCAGCAGCTTAGGGTCCGCCCTCTCCTACGAGCAGTACTTC. It specifies CASSLGSALSYEQYF. Variable domain in full (rest from reference TRBV11-2 and TRBJ2-7): EAGVAQSPRYKIIEKRQSVAFWCNPISGHATLYWYQQILGQGPKLLIQFQNNGVVDDSQLPKDRFSAERLKGVDSTLKIQPAKLEDSAVYLCASSLGSALSYEQYFGPGTRLTVT.

The V and J genes are TRBV6-1 and TRBJ1-5; tentative D call: TRBD1 (5 bases). V was cut by 0 bases and J by 6 bases, with 15 bases left in between. CDR1 and CDR2 from the germline V gene are MNHNS and SASEGT. This CDR3 is built from 16 residues. DNA of the CDR3: TGTGCCAGCAGTGAAGCGGGTGTGGGGGGACGTCAGCCCCAGCATTTT. Protein sequence: CASSEAGVGGRQPQHF.

The rearrangement links TRBV7-2 to TRBJ2-1; tentative D call: TRBD1 (6 bases). The CDR3 covers 15 residues. Deletions cut 1 base from V and 6 bases from J, with 13 bases between. Germline-derived CDR1 and CDR2 are SGHTA and FQGNSA. CDR3 amino acids: CASSLGQGIRNEQFF. DNA for the CDR3: TGTGCCAGCAGCTTAGGGCAGGGGATCCGCAATGAGCAGTTCTTC.